This TCR beta chain originates from a study of T-cell reconstitution after alpha-beta-depleted transplantation in children. Study-level points and caveats: Reports say that about two months after transplant, the alpha-beta T cells came out of several hundred graft clones that had expanded. T-cell counts and diversity were attributed mostly to newly produced T cells one year after transplant. Some patients' high day-60 TCRbeta diversity was traced to surviving recipient T cells and thymic progenitors.

Germline trimming cut 6 bases from V and 7 bases from J; bases unmatched to any gene: 10. Germline CDR1 reads DFQATT; CDR2 reads SNEGSKA (reference sequence). The CDR3 runs to 15 residues. The sample holds a few counts of this clonotype. Its antigen is not known. Unique molecular identifiers were used in preparing the TCRbeta library. A single record per CDR3 protein comes from TCRdb applying MiXCR to the PCR reads. The sample consists of approximately 500,000 distinct CDR3 sequences, 10% of them appearing once. This sequence was found in a child aged 2 to 15 with inherited bone marrow failure, due to receive a stem cell transplant. This specimen consisted of PBMCs, obtained before TCRalphabeta/CD19-depleted stem cell transplant. This chain uses TRBV20-1 with TRBJ2-1, with 12 positions matching TRBD2. The CDR3 bases are TGCAGTGCCCACGTCCTAGCGGGAGGGCCGAATGAGCAGTTCTTC. It yields the protein CSAHVLAGGPNEQFF.